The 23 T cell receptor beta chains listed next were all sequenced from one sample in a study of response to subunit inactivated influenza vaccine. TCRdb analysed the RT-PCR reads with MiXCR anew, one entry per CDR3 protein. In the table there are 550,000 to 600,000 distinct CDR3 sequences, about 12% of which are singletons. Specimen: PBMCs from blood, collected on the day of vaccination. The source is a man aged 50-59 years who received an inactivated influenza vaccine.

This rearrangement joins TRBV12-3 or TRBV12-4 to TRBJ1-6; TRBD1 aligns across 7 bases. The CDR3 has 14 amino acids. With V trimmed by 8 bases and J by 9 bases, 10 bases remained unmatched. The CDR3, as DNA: TGTGCCAGCCGAACCGGGACAGACTCTTCACCCCTCCACTTT. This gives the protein CASRTGTDSSPLHF.

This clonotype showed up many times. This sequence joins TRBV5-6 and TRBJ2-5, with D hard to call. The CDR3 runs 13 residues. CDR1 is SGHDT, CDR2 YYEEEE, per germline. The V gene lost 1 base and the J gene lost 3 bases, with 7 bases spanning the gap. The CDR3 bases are TGTGCCAGCAGCTTGATTAGGGAAGAGACCCAGTACTTC. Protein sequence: CASSLIREETQYF.

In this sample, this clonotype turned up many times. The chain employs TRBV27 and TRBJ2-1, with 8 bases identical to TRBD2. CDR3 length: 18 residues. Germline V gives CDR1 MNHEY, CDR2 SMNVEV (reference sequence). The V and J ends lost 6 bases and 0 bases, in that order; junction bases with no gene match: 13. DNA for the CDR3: TGTGCCAGCAGCATCGGAGGGGCGGGAGGAAGCTCCTACAATGAGCAGTTCTTC. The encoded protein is CASSIGGAGGSSYNEQFF.

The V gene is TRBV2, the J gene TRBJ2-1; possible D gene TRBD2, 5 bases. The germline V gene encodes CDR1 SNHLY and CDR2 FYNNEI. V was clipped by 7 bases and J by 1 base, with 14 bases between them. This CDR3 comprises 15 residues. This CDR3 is CASILRGGSYNEQFF. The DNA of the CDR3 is TGTGCCAGCATACTCCGGGGTGGGTCCTACAATGAGCAGTTCTTC.

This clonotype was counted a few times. The CDR3 sequence is CATKGAIQETQYF. The CDR3 nucleotides read TGTGCCACCAAGGGGGCAATTCAAGAGACCCAGTACTTC. This sequence joins TRBV28 and TRBJ2-5, with TRBD1 matching over 7 bases. This CDR3 is built from 13 residues. Germline assignment: CDR1 MDHEN and CDR2 SYDVKM. Trimming took 10 bases from V and 2 from J; bases not matched to a gene: 7.

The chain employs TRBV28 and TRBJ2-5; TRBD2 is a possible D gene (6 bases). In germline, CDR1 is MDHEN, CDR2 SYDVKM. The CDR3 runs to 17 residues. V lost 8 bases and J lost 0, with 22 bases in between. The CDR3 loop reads CASVLRGGLNHQETQYF. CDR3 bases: TGTGCCAGCGTTCTTCGAGGCGGACTAAACCACCAAGAGACCCAGTACTTC.

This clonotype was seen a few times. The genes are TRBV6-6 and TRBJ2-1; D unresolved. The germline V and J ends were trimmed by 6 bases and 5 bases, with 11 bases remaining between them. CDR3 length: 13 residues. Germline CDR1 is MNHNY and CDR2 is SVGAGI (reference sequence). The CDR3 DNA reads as TGTGCCAGCAGCCTTATCCCCGACAATGAGCAGTTCTTC. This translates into CASSLIPDNEQFF.

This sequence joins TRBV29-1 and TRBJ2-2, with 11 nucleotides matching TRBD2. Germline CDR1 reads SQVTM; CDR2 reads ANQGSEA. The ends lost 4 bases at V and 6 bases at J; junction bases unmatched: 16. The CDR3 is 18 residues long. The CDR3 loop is CSVGDSGRASKHPGELFF. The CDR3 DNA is TGCAGCGTTGGGGATAGCGGGAGGGCCTCCAAGCACCCCGGGGAGCTGTTTTTT.

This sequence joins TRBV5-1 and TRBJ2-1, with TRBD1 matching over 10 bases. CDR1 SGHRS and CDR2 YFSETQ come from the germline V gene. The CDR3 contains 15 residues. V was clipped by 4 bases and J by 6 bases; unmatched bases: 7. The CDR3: CASSIGTGEGNEQFF. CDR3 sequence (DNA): TGCGCCAGCAGCATAGGGACAGGGGAGGGCAATGAGCAGTTCTTC.

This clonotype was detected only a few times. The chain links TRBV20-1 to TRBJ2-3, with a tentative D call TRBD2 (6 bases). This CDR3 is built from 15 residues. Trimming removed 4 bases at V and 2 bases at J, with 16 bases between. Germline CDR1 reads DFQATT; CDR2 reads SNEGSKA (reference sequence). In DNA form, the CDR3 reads TGCAGTGCTAAAGGATTTGGCGGGGCCACAGATACGCAGTATTTT. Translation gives CSAKGFGGATDTQYF.

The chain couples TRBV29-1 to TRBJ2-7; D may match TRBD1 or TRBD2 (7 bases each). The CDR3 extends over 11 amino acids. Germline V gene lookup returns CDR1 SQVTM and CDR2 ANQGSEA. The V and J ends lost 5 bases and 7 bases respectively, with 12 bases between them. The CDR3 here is CSVPGGGEQYF. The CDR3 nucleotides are TGCAGCGTTCCAGGGGGAGGGGAGCAGTACTTC.

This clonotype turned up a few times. CDR3 sequence: CASSSTGTSGGWPYNEQFF. The CDR3, as DNA: TGTGCCAGCAGCTCGACCGGGACTAGCGGGGGGTGGCCCTACAATGAGCAGTTCTTC. The chain employs TRBV11-1 and TRBJ2-1, with 15 bases matching TRBD2. Germline V gene sequence: CDR1 SGHAT, CDR2 FQDESV (reference sequence). The CDR3 covers 19 residues. Trimming at V came to 4 bases and at J to 2 bases, leaving 9 bases not matched to a gene.

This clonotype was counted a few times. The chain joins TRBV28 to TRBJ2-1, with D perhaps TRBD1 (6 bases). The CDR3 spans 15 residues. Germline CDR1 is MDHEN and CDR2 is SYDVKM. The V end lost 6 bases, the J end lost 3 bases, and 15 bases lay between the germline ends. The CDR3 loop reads CASRPTGTHYNEQFF. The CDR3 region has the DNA TGTGCCAGCAGGCCCACAGGGACACACTACAATGAGCAGTTCTTC.

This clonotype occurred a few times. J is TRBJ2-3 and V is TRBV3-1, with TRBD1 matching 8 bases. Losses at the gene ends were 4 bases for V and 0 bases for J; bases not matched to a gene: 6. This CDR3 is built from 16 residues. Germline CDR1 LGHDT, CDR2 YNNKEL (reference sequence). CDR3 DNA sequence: TGTGCCAGCAGCCGCCCGACAGGGGCAAGCACAGATACGCAGTATTTT. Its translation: CASSRPTGASTDTQYF.

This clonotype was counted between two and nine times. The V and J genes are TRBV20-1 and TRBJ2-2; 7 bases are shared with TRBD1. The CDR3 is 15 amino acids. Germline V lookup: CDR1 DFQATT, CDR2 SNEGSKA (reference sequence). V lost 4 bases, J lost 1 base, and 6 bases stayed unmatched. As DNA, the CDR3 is TGCAGTGCTACAATGGGACAGAGGAACACCGGGGAGCTGTTTTTT. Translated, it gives CSATMGQRNTGELFF.

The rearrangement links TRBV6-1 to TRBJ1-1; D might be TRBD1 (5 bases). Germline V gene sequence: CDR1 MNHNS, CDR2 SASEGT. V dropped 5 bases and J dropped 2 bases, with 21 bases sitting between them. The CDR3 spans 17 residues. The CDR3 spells CASSRLLSGPGNTEAFF. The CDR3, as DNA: TGTGCCAGCAGTCGCTTACTATCGGGACCGGGCAACACTGAAGCTTTCTTT.

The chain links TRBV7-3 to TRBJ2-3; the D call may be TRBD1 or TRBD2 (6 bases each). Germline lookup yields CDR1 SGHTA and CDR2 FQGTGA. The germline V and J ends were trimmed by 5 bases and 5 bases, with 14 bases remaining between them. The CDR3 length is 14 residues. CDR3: CASSPTGGRDTQYF. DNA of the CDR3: TGTGCCAGCAGCCCCACCGGGGGCCGAGATACGCAGTATTTT.

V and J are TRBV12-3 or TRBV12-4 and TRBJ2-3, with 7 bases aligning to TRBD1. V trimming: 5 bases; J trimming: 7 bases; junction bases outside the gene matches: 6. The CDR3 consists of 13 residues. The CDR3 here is CASSRDSYNTQYF. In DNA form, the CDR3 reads TGTGCCAGCAGTAGGGACAGCTACAATACGCAGTATTTT.

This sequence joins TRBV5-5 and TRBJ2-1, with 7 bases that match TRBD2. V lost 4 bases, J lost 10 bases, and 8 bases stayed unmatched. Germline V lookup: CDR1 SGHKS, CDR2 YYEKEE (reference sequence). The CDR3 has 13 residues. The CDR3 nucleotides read TGTGCCAGCAGCCAGACAAGACTAGCAGAGCAGTTCTTC. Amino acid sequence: CASSQTRLAEQFF.

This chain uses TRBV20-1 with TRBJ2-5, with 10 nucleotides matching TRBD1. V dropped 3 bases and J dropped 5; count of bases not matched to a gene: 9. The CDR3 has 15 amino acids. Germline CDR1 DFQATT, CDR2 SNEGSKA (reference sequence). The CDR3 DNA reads TGCAGTGCTAGCTCTGTGGACAGGGGGGAGGAGACCCAGTACTTC. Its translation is CSASSVDRGEETQYF.

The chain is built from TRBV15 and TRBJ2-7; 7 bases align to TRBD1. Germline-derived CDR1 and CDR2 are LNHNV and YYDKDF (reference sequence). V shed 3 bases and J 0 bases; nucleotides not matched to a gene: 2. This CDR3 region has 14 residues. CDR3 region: CATSRRDSSYEQYF. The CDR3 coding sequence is TGTGCCACCAGCAGGAGGGACAGCTCCTACGAGCAGTACTTC.

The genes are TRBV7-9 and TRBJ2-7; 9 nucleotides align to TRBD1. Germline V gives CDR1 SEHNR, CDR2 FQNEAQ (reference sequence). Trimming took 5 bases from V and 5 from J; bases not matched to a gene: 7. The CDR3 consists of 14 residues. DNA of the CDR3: TGTGCCAGCAGCAAAGGACAGGGGATCAACGAGCAGTACTTC. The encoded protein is CASSKGQGINEQYF. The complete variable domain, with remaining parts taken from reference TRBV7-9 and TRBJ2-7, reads DTGVSQNPRHKITKRGQNVTFRCDPISEHNRLYWYRQTLGQGPEFLTYFQNEAQLEKSRLLSDRFSAERPKGSFSTLEIQRTEQGDSAMYLCASSKGQGINEQYFGPGTRLTVT.

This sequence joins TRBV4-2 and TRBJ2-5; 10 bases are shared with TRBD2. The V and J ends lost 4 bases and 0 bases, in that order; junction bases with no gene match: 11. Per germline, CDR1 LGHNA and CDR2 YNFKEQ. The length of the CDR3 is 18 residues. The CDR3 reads CASSPNGLAGAHQETQYF. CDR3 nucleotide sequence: TGTGCCAGCAGCCCTAACGGCCTAGCGGGGGCCCACCAAGAGACCCAGTACTTC.